A selection of T cell receptor beta chains follows, all from one sample in a study of blood T cell repertoires in COVID-19. The method was immunoSEQ multiplex PCR; TCRdb's version includes in-frame clones alone and lacks a portion of them. There are a few hundred thousand clones in the sample; roughly four fifths occur only once, and 5% lies in the top ten. Sequencing input: PBMCs or T cells enriched from blood (not recorded which). The receptors shown here come from a man aged 35-49 years who had been exposed to COVID-19. The CDR3 runs from the conserved cysteine through the conserved F or W. The order of the fields is J gene, V gene, D gene, clone size, CDR3 protein, CDR3 DNA. The D gene is left open where the match is weak. Part of the rows lack a size; the others show once, few, many or a class for expanded clones.

TRBJ1-3 TRBV2 NA NA CASNRLPGTAVENTIYF TGTGCCAGCAACCGGCTTCCCGGAACAGCGGTTGAAAACACCATATATTTT
TRBJ2-7 TRBV4-2 NA NA CASSGASGQYF TGTGCCAGCAGCGGGGCATCGGGGCAGTACTTC
TRBJ2-3 TRBV7-9 NA NA CASSLQGITQYF TGTGCCAGCAGCTTACAGGGGATCACGCAGTATTTT
TRBJ2-7 TRBV4-2 TRBD1 NA CASSLETGGYEQYF TGTGCCAGCAGCCTCGAAACAGGGGGATACGAGCAGTACTTC
TRBJ2-1 TRBV18 TRBD2 NA CASSLRLAQVDEQFF TGTGCCAGCTCACTCCGACTAGCTCAAGTTGATGAGCAGTTCTTC
TRBJ1-2 TRBV5-1 TRBD1 NA CASRTDREGGYTF TGCGCCAGCAGGACGGACAGGGAGGGTGGCTACACCTTC
TRBJ1-1 TRBV14 NA NA CASSRRGPAGRRFDTEAFF TGTGCCAGCAGCCGACGAGGCCCCGCGGGGCGCCGGTTCGACACTGAAGCTTTCTTT
TRBJ2-7 TRBV3-1/TRBV3-2 TRBD2 NA CASSRGAGGAYEQYF TGTGCCAGCAGCCGCGGAGCGGGGGGTGCCTACGAGCAGTACTTC
TRBJ1-2 TRBV27 NA NA CASSLSIVPGDYGYTF TGTGCCAGCAGTTTATCGATAGTACCAGGGGACTATGGCTACACCTTC
TRBJ2-7 TRBV30 TRBD1 NA CAGGTGASYEQYF TGTGCCGGAGGGACAGGGGCGTCCTACGAGCAGTACTTC
TRBJ2-1 TRBV4-2 NA few CASSQEGLYNEQFF TGTGCCAGCAGCCAAGAGGGACTCTACAATGAGCAGTTCTTC
TRBJ2-7 TRBV7-2 NA NA CASSILPRGGYEQYF TGTGCCAGCAGCATTTTGCCCAGGGGTGGGTACGAGCAGTACTTC
TRBJ2-1 TRBV6-5 TRBD2 NA CASKTTSRNEQFF TGTGCCAGCAAGACGACTAGCCGCAATGAGCAGTTCTTC
TRBJ1-2 TRBV12-5 NA NA CASGLEQGTGYTF TGTGCTAGTGGTTTGGAGCAGGGGACTGGCTACACCTTC
TRBJ2-1 TRBV27 NA few CASTTRRDYNEQFF TGTGCCAGCACTACTAGACGGGACTACAATGAGCAGTTCTTC
TRBJ2-7 TRBV4-1 NA NA CASSQDLRGHRSYEQYF TGCGCCAGCAGCCAAGATTTGAGAGGACACCGATCCTACGAGCAGTACTTC
TRBJ1-2 TRBV27 NA NA CASSKTGTDGYTF TGTGCCAGCAGTAAAACAGGGACGGATGGCTACACCTTC
TRBJ2-1 TRBV6-4 TRBD1 NA CASSDSQGANEQFF TGTGCCAGCAGTGACTCGCAGGGGGCAAATGAGCAGTTCTTC
TRBJ2-7 TRBV6-6 TRBD1 NA CASNTDRARIEQYF TGTGCCAGCAACACCGACAGGGCGAGGATCGAGCAGTACTTC
TRBJ2-2 TRBV18 NA few CASSPQGAGELFF TGTGCCAGCTCACCACAGGGGGCCGGGGAGCTGTTTTTT
TRBJ1-4 TRBV12-1 NA NA CASSSSTATNEKLFF TGTGCCAGCAGCTCCTCCACAGCAACTAATGAAAAACTGTTTTTT
TRBJ1-4 TRBV7-9 NA NA CASSPSSGRSNEKLFF TGTGCCAGCAGCCCCTCTTCGGGGAGGTCTAATGAAAAACTGTTTTTT
TRBJ1-6 TRBV7-6 NA NA CASSLDQWAPQLNSPLHF TGTGCCAGCAGCTTAGATCAGTGGGCACCACAGTTGAATTCACCCCTCCACTTT
TRBJ2-1 TRBV3-1/TRBV3-2 TRBD2 NA CASSPGTSGRSNEQFF TGTGCCAGCAGCCCCGGGACTAGCGGGAGATCGAATGAGCAGTTCTTC
TRBJ2-2 TRBV5-1 NA NA CASSEDTGWELFF TGCGCCAGCAGCGAAGATACCGGGTGGGAGCTGTTTTTT
TRBJ1-5 TRBV5-1 TRBD1 NA CASSSGGAGQPQHF TGCGCCAGCAGCTCAGGGGGCGCAGGGCAGCCCCAGCATTTT
TRBJ2-1 TRBV21-1 NA few CASSKVSSDEQFF TGTGCCAGCAGCAAAGTTTCTAGTGATGAGCAGTTCTTC
TRBJ2-1 TRBV5-1 NA NA CASSGDTNWLNEQFF TGCGCCAGCAGCGGCGACACAAACTGGCTCAATGAGCAGTTCTTC
TRBJ1-2 TRBV7-9 NA few CASSLGSSQGYTF TGTGCCAGCAGCTTAGGGTCATCTCAGGGCTACACCTTC
TRBJ2-7 TRBV5-4 TRBD2 NA CASSYGGVYEQYF TGTGCCAGCAGCTATGGGGGGGTCTACGAGCAGTACTTC
TRBJ2-2 TRBV10-3 TRBD2 once CAISFGGSSGTGELFF TGTGCCATCAGTTTCGGCGGGAGTTCAGGCACCGGGGAGCTGTTTTTT
TRBJ2-1 TRBV30 TRBD2 few CAWSIAGGGNEQFF TGTGCCTGGAGCATAGCGGGAGGGGGTAATGAGCAGTTCTTC
TRBJ2-5 TRBV5-4 TRBD1 NA CASSGTGEETQYF TGTGCCAGCAGCGGGACAGGGGAAGAGACCCAGTACTTC
TRBJ2-1 TRBV5-1 NA NA CASSLDSSYNEQFF TGCGCCAGCAGCTTGGACAGCTCCTACAATGAGCAGTTCTTC
TRBJ2-1 TRBV7-3 TRBD2 many CASSYLAGTNEQFF TGTGCCAGCAGCTACCTAGCGGGGACCAATGAGCAGTTCTTC